This T cell receptor beta chain was identified in a study of shared clonotypes between healthy human individuals. This table comes from immunoSEQ multiplex PCR, and its TCRdb copy is limited to in-frame clones, with some not included. This table holds around 2.5 million clones, approximately 93% found once. V lost 5 bases and J lost 3, with 11 bases in between. The CDR3 length is 13 residues. Per the germline V gene, CDR1 is SGHVS and CDR2 is FQNEAQ. This chain joins TRBV7-8 and TRBJ2-7, with D tentatively TRBD1 (6 bases). This receptor was obtained from a man between 18 and 29 years old in good health. Some clones in this sample may be carry-over from other donors' samples. Sequenced material: naive CD4+ T cells from PBMCs. Subset meaning: CD45RA+ positively selected. CDR3 amino acids: CASSLTGHYEQYF. CDR3 DNA sequence: TGTGCCAGCAGCCTAACAGGGCACTACGAGCAGTACTTC.